The 32 T cell receptor beta chains in this list originate from one sample, sequenced in a study of tumor and adjacent non-tumor tissue in lung cancer (dated by TCRdb to the late 2010s). The receptor library was made with multiplex PCR. The data were produced on an Illumina HiSeq 2500. TCRbeta libraries were constructed through three rounds of nested PCR with primers (Table S4) according to protocols modified from ARM-PCR. TCRdb applied fastp at Q25 and MiXCR to the public reads, then kept only in-frame beta chains. Every CDR3 protein is listed once, alongside the most common genes and DNA of its rows. The sample contains around 99,000 distinct CDR3 sequences, 60% to 70% of them found a single time. Together, the top ten hold 15% to 20% of the sample. RNA was extracted from bulk unsorted tissue and checked for quality with a NanoDrop ND-1000 and an Agilent 2100. Distant non-tumor tissue taken more than 3 cm from the tumor edge was used as the normal lung sample.

Material: distant non-tumor lung tissue. The receptors stem from a man between 60 and 75 years old with non-small cell lung cancer.

With respect to this clonotype: At one of its ends the junction is not consistent with the germline gene, which may arise from a read error. The CDR3 loop reads CASTRTSGSLNGQFF. The CDR3 bases are TGTGCCAGCACACGGACTAGCGGGAGTCTCAATGGGCAGTTCTTC. The gene calls are TRBV12-3 or TRBV12-4 and TRBJ2-1; 13 nucleotides line up with TRBD2. This CDR3 is built from 15 residues.

This sequence joins TRBV10-3 and TRBJ2-1; D gene ambiguous. Germline V gene data show CDR1 as ENHRY and CDR2 as SYGVKD. The CDR3 sequence is 15 residues long. V was clipped by 4 bases and J by 2 bases, with 12 bases between them. The CDR3 loop reads CAISGRVAPYNEQFF. The CDR3 region has the DNA TGTGCCATCAGTGGAAGGGTGGCCCCCTACAATGAGCAGTTCTTC.

About this clonotype itself: One junction end does not reproduce the germline sequence, and a read error may be involved. The J gene is TRBJ2-1, the V gene TRBV6-2 or TRBV6-3, with 10 positions matching TRBD2. CDR3 length: 14 residues. Germline V gene data show CDR1 as MNHEY and CDR2 as SVGEGT. As DNA, the CDR3 is TGTGCCAGCAGTTCCACTAGCGGGATCAATCAGCAATTCTTC. Residues: CASSSTSGINQQFF.

Points on this clonotype: This may arise from a read error, as a much more abundant clone is one base away. This chain joins TRBV5-1 and TRBJ1-1; D is undetermined. The CDR3 contains 11 residues. With 6 bases removed from V and 8 bases from J, the gap between germline ends came to 11 bases. Per germline, CDR1 SGHRS and CDR2 YFSETQ. The CDR3 reads CASTARYEAFF. The CDR3 DNA sequence: TGCGCCAGCACGGCACGGTACGAAGCTTTCTTT.

About this clonotype itself: Here the CDR3 omits its conserved ending phenylalanine or tryptophan, so a read error is the likely source. This chain uses TRBV29-1 with TRBJ1-2, with TRBD1 matching 11 bases. V lost 6 bases, J lost 7 bases, and 7 bases stayed unmatched. CDR1 SQVTM and CDR2 ANQGSEA come from the germline V gene. The CDR3 spans 13 residues. The DNA of the CDR3 is TGCAGCGTGTGGACAGGGGGCATCTCTGGCTACACCATC. It yields the protein CSVWTGGISGYTI.

Many counts were recorded for this clonotype. A junction boundary mismatches the germline segment, possibly from a read error. The V call is TRBV28, the J call TRBJ2-2; 9 bases are a match to TRBD1. The CDR3 contains 13 residues. Germline CDR1 and CDR2: MDHEN and SYDVKM. In DNA form, the CDR3 reads TGTGCCAGCAGTCTGGGGAGACAGGGGGTGCTCCTTTTT. Translating it yields CASSLGRQGVLLF.

Many counts were recorded for this clonotype. The chain carries TRBV6-1 and TRBJ2-5; 8 positions agree with TRBD1. CDR3 length: 13 residues. Looked up from germline, CDR1 is MNHNS and CDR2 is SASEGT. J was trimmed by 1 base and V by 6 bases; bases with no gene match: 1. CDR3 DNA sequence: TGTGCCAGCAGAGGGACAGGCCAAGAGACCCAGTACTTC. It encodes CASRGTGQETQYF.

The rearrangement uses TRBV12-3 or TRBV12-4 and TRBJ2-1, with D unclear. V was trimmed by 1 base and J by 7 bases, leaving 17 bases between them. The CDR3 is made up of 16 amino acids. As DNA, the CDR3 is TGTGCCAGCAGTTTAGTTACGACGAGTCTGACTAATGAGCAGTTCTTC. Its translation: CASSLVTTSLTNEQFF.

About this clonotype itself: One end of the junction fails to match germline, which may point to a read error. This chain links TRBV7-9 with TRBJ1-1, with D possibly TRBD1 on 6 matching bases. CDR3 size: 14 residues. Germline V lookup: CDR1 SEHNR, CDR2 FQNEAQ (reference sequence). The CDR3, as DNA: TGTGCCAGCAGCTTACCGATCCGGGACACTGAAACTTTCTTT. It encodes CASSLPIRDTETFF.

This sequence joins TRBV6-6 and TRBJ1-6; possibly TRBD1 for D (6 bases). The CDR3 totals 14 residues. V was trimmed by 9 bases and J by 15 bases, leaving 24 bases between them. Germline-derived CDR1 and CDR2 are MNHNY and SVGAGI (reference sequence). The CDR3 DNA sequence: TGTGCCAGTACCCAGGGACCCGGCAAGGGGGTCCTCCACTTT. Amino acids: CASTQGPGKGVLHF.

With respect to this clonotype: No conserved phenylalanine or tryptophan is present at the end of the CDR3, so a read error is the likely explanation. The J gene is TRBJ2-3, the V gene TRBV29-1; perhaps TRBD1 as D (5 bases). This CDR3 has 13 amino acids. Germline loops: CDR1 SQVTM, CDR2 ANQGSEA. The CDR3 DNA follows: TGCAGCGTTGGAGGCGGTGACACAGGTACGCAGTATTTA. Its protein product is CSVGGGDTGTQYL.

The chain recombines TRBV13 with TRBJ2-7; D perhaps matches TRBD2 (6 bases). From germline, CDR1 is PRHDT and CDR2 FYEKMQ (reference sequence). CDR3 size: 16 residues. In nucleotides, the CDR3 is TGTGCTAGCGGCTTAGGCCTCGGGCAGGTAAAGAACGAGCAGTACTTC. Amino acid sequence: CASGLGLGQVKNEQYF.

On this clonotype: The junction does not match germline at one end; this may be a read error. The chain combines TRBV4-1 with TRBJ2-2; D gene unclear. CDR1 MGHRA and CDR2 YSYEKL come from the germline V gene. The CDR3 has 16 residues. This CDR3 reads CASSQGQGPAAEELFF. CDR3 coding DNA: TGTGCCAGCAGCCAAGGGCAAGGACCCGCCGCCGAGGAACTGTTTTTT.

About this clonotype itself: This may be a read error, as it is one base from a much larger clone. In this CDR3 the conserved last residue, phenylalanine or tryptophan, is missing, so a read error is likely. The V and J genes are TRBV6-5 and TRBJ1-2, with D unresolved. Trimming took 6 bases from V and 4 from J, leaving 15 bases between them. The CDR3 contains 14 residues. The germline CDR1 and CDR2 sequences are MNHEY and SVGAGI. CDR3 loop: CASRKTEASYGYTL. The CDR3, as DNA: TGTGCCAGCAGGAAAACTGAGGCTAGCTATGGCTACACCTTG.

There are a few counts of this clonotype. The chain employs TRBV7-9 and TRBJ1-2, with TRBD1 as a possible D gene (5 bases). Germline CDR1 is SEHNR and CDR2 is FQNEAQ (reference sequence). Trimming removed 1 base at V and 5 bases at J, with 11 bases between. This CDR3 has 14 residues. The CDR3 protein is CASSLGDSFYGYTF. DNA of the CDR3: TGTGCCAGCAGCTTAGGCGACAGTTTTTATGGCTACACCTTC.

This clonotype was seen a single time. Germline is not matched at one junction end, which may reflect a read error. The chain couples TRBV6-2 or TRBV6-3 to TRBJ2-3, with a weak D call TRBD2 (6 bases). CDR3 size: 16 residues. Germline V lookup: CDR1 MNHEY, CDR2 SVGEGT. The CDR3 region has the DNA TGTGCCAGCAGTTACTCCTTAGCGGAGGCCACAGATACGCAGTGTTTT. Amino acid sequence: CASSYSLAEATDTQCF.

Of note for this clonotype: Germline is not matched at one junction end, which may reflect a read error. The chain has TRBV10-3 and TRBJ2-3, with TRBD1 matching 9 bases. Germline loops: CDR1 ENHRY, CDR2 SYGVKD. The CDR3 is 16 amino acids. CDR3 DNA: TGTGCCATCAGTGACCCCCTGGGGAGGACAGGGGATACGCAGTATTTC. Translated: CAISDPLGRTGDTQYF.

With respect to this clonotype: A read error may produce the germline difference seen at one junction end. The chain carries TRBV5-4 and TRBJ2-7; 13 bases line up with TRBD2. CDR3 size: 17 residues. Germline CDR1 is SGHNT and CDR2 is YYREEE (reference sequence). The CDR3 DNA is TGTGGCAGCAGCTTTCCGTGGACTAGCGGGAGTAAACACGAGCAGTACTTC. Encoded protein: CGSSFPWTSGSKHEQYF.

Details on this clonotype: The junction shows a germline mismatch at one end, possibly a read error. The chain joins TRBV11-1 to TRBJ1-2, with TRBD1 as a possible D gene (5 bases). Germline V gene lookup returns CDR1 SGHAT and CDR2 FQDESV (reference sequence). The CDR3 totals 16 residues. CDR3 in DNA: TGTGCCAGGAGCCAAGCAGGGACGGATAAATCCTATGACTACACCTTC. It yields the protein CARSQAGTDKSYDYTF.

To note about this clonotype: At one boundary the junction diverges from the germline segment, which might be a read error. The rearrangement links TRBV6-2 or TRBV6-3 to TRBJ1-5, with TRBD1 matching 11 bases. CDR3 size: 14 residues. The germline CDR1 and CDR2 sequences are MNHEY and SVGEGT. The chain's CDR3 is CASSSPGQGVLSRF. The CDR3 bases are TGTGCCAGCAGTTCACCGGGACAGGGGGTCCTTTCGCGTTTT.

For this clonotype: A read error may account for a junction end that differs from germline. This rearrangement joins TRBV29-1 to TRBJ2-7; tentatively, D is TRBD2 (6 bases). The CDR3 totals 13 residues. Looked up from germline, CDR1 is SQVTM and CDR2 is ANQGSEA. The CDR3 here is CIVRMGGSYKQYF. The DNA for the CDR3 is TGCATCGTCCGGATGGGGGGTTCCTACAAGCAGTACTTC.

This clonotype occurred once. One junction end does not reproduce the germline sequence, and a read error may be involved. The J gene is TRBJ2-1, the V gene TRBV29-1, with 14 bases that match TRBD2. The germline CDR1 and CDR2 sequences are SQVTM and ANQGSEA. This CDR3 spans 19 amino acids. CDR3 protein: CSVVVAGTSGSKVHNEQLF. The DNA of the CDR3 is TGCAGCGTTGTCGTGGCCGGGACTAGCGGGAGTAAGGTCCACAATGAGCAGCTCTTC.

With respect to this clonotype: A read error may explain this, as a much larger clone is one base away. Here the CDR3 DNA reads TGTGCCAGCAGCCTCCGGACAACTGGGAGCACTGAAGCTTTCTTT. Protein sequence: CASSLRTTGSTEAFF. The rearrangement joins TRBV13 to TRBJ1-1; D possibly corresponds to TRBD1 (5 bases). Trimming took 5 bases from V and 4 from J, leaving 17 bases between them. Germline V gene data show CDR1 as PRHDT and CDR2 as FYEKMQ (reference sequence). This CDR3 comprises 15 residues.

As to this clonotype: As the CDR3 is not closed by the conserved phenylalanine or tryptophan, this likely results from a read error. V gene TRBV6-1 combines with J gene TRBJ2-5; D call uncertain. The CDR3 is 15 residues long. Germline V gene lookup returns CDR1 MNHNS and CDR2 SASEGT. The CDR3 is CVSSEWGRYQETQYI. The CDR3 DNA is TGTGTCAGCAGTGAATGGGGTCGGTACCAAGAGACCCAGTACATC.

The V call is TRBV4-2, the J call TRBJ2-1; 8 nucleotides line up with TRBD2. The germline V gene has CDR1 LGHNA and CDR2 YNFKEQ. The CDR3 is made up of 19 amino acids. V lost 0 bases and J lost 11; bases outside the gene matches: 21. CDR3 DNA sequence: TGTGCCAGCAGCCAAGATTGGAGAACGAAGATCGGGAGGGGCCATAAGCAGTTCTTC. Its translation: CASSQDWRTKIGRGHKQFF.

With regard to this clonotype: A junction end diverges from the germline sequence, so it may reflect a read error. V usage is TRBV12-3 or TRBV12-4 and J usage is TRBJ1-2; no clear D gene. The CDR3 extends over 16 amino acids. The CDR3 is CASRPGGGLGDYGYIF. The CDR3 DNA reads as TGTGCCAGCAGACCGGGTGGAGGGTTGGGAGACTATGGCTACATCTTC.

About this clonotype itself: At one end, the junction sequence differs from germline, possibly due to a read error. The J gene is TRBJ2-7, the V gene TRBV4-1; 7 bases map to TRBD2. CDR1 is MGHRA, CDR2 YSYEKL, per germline. This CDR3 comprises 14 residues. CDR3 sequence reads: CASNQESGDYERYF. In DNA form, the CDR3 reads TGCGCCAGCAACCAAGAATCGGGGGACTACGAGCGGTACTTC.

On this clonotype itself: An end of the junction differs from the germline gene, which may be a read error. The CDR3 spells CDSSLGTGAHTEALF. CDR3 coding DNA: TGTGACAGCAGCTTAGGGACAGGGGCTCACACTGAAGCTTTATTT. The chain couples TRBV7-8 to TRBJ1-1; TRBD1 matches at 10 bases. Germline V lookup: CDR1 SGHVS, CDR2 FQNEAQ. The CDR3 covers 15 residues.

This sequence joins TRBV12-3 or TRBV12-4 and TRBJ1-1; possible D gene TRBD1, 5 bases. Trimming left V 10 bases short and J 6 bases short, with 15 bases between. This CDR3 has 12 residues. In DNA, the CDR3 is TGTGCCAATCAGGGTATAGTGCCTGAAGCTTTCTTT. It is translated as CANQGIVPEAFF.

The chain carries TRBV11-2 and TRBJ2-1, with D maybe TRBD2 (5 bases). The CDR3 is made up of 14 amino acids. Germline-derived CDR1 and CDR2 are SGHAT and FQNNGV. Trimming cost V 5 bases and J 0 bases, with 8 bases left between them. The CDR3 loop reads CASSPAGSYNEQFF. The CDR3 region has the DNA TGTGCCAGCAGCCCTGCGGGCTCCTACAATGAGCAGTTCTTC.

On this clonotype itself: This is likely a read error, given that the CDR3 carries no conserved phenylalanine or tryptophan at its end. The chain is built from TRBV29-1 and TRBJ2-5; no clear D gene. The V gene's germline CDR1 is SQVTM and CDR2 ANQGSEA. The ends were cut back, 5 bases at V and 0 bases at J, with 10 bases in the middle. The CDR3 covers 13 residues. The CDR3 loop is CSVKGNYQETQYL. The DNA for the CDR3 is TGCAGCGTTAAAGGGAATTACCAAGAGACCCAGTACTTG.

Regarding this clonotype: The junction shows a germline mismatch at one end, possibly a read error. V usage is TRBV5-6 and J usage is TRBJ2-6, with 8 bases matching TRBD1. The germline V gene has CDR1 SGHDT and CDR2 YYEEEE. The CDR3 contains 18 residues. The CDR3 coding sequence is TGTGCCAGCTGCATACGACGGGACAGGTGGTCTGGGGCCAACGTCCTGACCTTC. Amino acids: CASCIRRDRWSGANVLTF.